This T cell receptor beta chain came from a study of blood T cells in healthy people across ages. Study context: Every two T cells gave about one barcoded beta molecule via template switching.

Total RNA was extracted at no less than 5.5 micrograms per sample. The CDR3 has 14 amino acids. Trimming left V 0 bases short and J 8 bases short, with 8 bases between. Germline CDR1 MGHRA, CDR2 YSYEKL. The authors ran a second PCR of about 7 to 11 cycles using a sample-barcoded 5' primer and a J-beta primer mix. Each CDR3 protein is one row after TCRdb ran MiXCR on the 5' RACE reads. The data hold 850,000 to 1,100,000 distinct CDR3 sequences, with around two fifths observed a single time. About this clonotype: Antigen specificity is unknown.

Study findings and constraints: Across samples, TCR beta diversity tracked strongly with naive T cell percentage.

The source of this sequence is a man aged 18 to 35 in good health. The chain links TRBV4-1 to TRBJ1-6; D perhaps matches TRBD1 (6 bases). The sample comprised blood. CDR3 amino acids: CASSQENRDSPLHF. DNA for the CDR3: TGCGCCAGCAGCCAAGAGAACAGGGATTCACCCCTCCACTTT.